This is a list of T cell receptor beta chains from one sample in a study of identical twins. TCRdb ran MiXCR on the 5' RACE reads and lists one entry per CDR3 protein. The sample has about 1.7 million distinct CDR3 sequences, less than 35% seen once. Source material: cord blood. The receptors here all came from a newborn girl in good health. CDR3s include the opening cysteine and the closing phenylalanine or tryptophan. Each record gives: J gene, clone size, D gene, V gene, CDR3 DNA, CDR3 protein. D genes are given only for firm matches. The size entry is marked missing in some rows and otherwise reads once, few, many or a size class.

TRBJ1-5 | few | TRBD1 | TRBV12-3/TRBV12-4 | TGTGCCAGCAGTCGGGACAGGGGGAACGGTCAGCCCCAGCATTTT | CASSRDRGNGQPQHF
TRBJ2-2 | . | . | TRBV9 | TGTGCCAGCACCGAAACCTCAGGGGCGTACACCGGGGAGCTGTTTTTT | CASTETSGAYTGELFF
TRBJ1-5 | . | TRBD1 | TRBV7-8 | TGTGCCAGCAGCTTAGAGAGGGCAGGGGGTGTTCAGCCCCAGCATTTT | CASSLERAGGVQPQHF
TRBJ1-5 | few | . | TRBV4-2 | TGTGCCAGCAGCCAAGTCCAGGGGTTTGGGGTGAGGAATCAGCCCCAGCATTTT | CASSQVQGFGVRNQPQHF
TRBJ2-3 | . | TRBD2 | TRBV5-1 | TGCGCCAGCAGCTTTAGCGGGATGTCGACAGATACGCAGTATTTT | CASSFSGMSTDTQYF
TRBJ1-1 | . | TRBD1 | TRBV7-2 | TGTGCCAGCAGCCAGAGGACAGGGGGCTTGAACACTGAAGCTTTCTTT | CASSQRTGGLNTEAFF
TRBJ1-1 | few | . | TRBV4-1 | TGCGCCAGCAGCCCGACAGTGGTGGGCACTGAAGCTTTCTTT | CASSPTVVGTEAFF
TRBJ1-1 | few | TRBD1 | TRBV5-1 | TGTGCCAGCAGCTTAGTGGGACAGATGAACACTGAAGCTTTCTTT | CASSLVGQMNTEAFF
TRBJ2-1 | . | . | TRBV7-9 | TGTGCCAGCAGCTTAAAGAGAGTAGGGACAAGATACAATGAGCAGTTCTTC | CASSLKRVGTRYNEQFF
TRBJ2-7 | . | TRBD1 | TRBV20-1 | TGCAGTGCTAGATACGGGACAGGGCGGCAGTACTTC | CSARYGTGRQYF
TRBJ1-2 | few | . | TRBV3-1 | TGTGCCAGCAGCTCCCGGACCCTCCTTAACTATGGCTACACCTTC | CASSSRTLLNYGYTF
TRBJ2-3 | many | TRBD2 | TRBV9 | TGTGCCAGCAGCGTAGGACTAGCGGACACAGATACGCAGTATTTT | CASSVGLADTDTQYF
TRBJ1-2 | . | . | TRBV11-2 | TGTGCCAGCAGCTTAGAGGCCAGCCCCTATGGCTACACCTTC | CASSLEASPYGYTF
TRBJ2-2 | few | . | TRBV7-8 | TGTGCCAGCAGCTTAGTATGGACGATAGGCCCCGGGGAGCTGTTTTTT | CASSLVWTIGPGELFF
TRBJ2-1 | once | TRBD2 | TRBV20-1 | TGCAGTGCTAGAGCGGCCCTAGCGGGAGACTACAATGAGCAGTTCTTC | CSARAALAGDYNEQFF
TRBJ1-2 | . | . | TRBV29-1 | TGCAGCGTCCCAGTCGGGGGTGGCTACACCTTC | CSVPVGGGYTF
TRBJ1-2 | . | . | TRBV27 | TGTGCCAGCCAGGGCCCCTATGGCTACACCTTC | CASQGPYGYTF
TRBJ2-1 | few | . | TRBV6-5 | TGTGCCAGCAGTTACCACCGGAACTCCTACAATGAGCAGTTCTTC | CASSYHRNSYNEQFF
TRBJ2-7 | . | TRBD2 | TRBV3-1 | TGTGCCAGCAGGCGAAGACTAGCGGGATCCTACGAGCAGTACTTC | CASRRRLAGSYEQYF
TRBJ1-5 | . | . | TRBV25-1 | TGTGCCAGCAGTGGTGGGGAGGGGCAGCCCCAGCATTTT | CASSGGEGQPQHF
TRBJ2-5 | . | . | TRBV4-2 | TGTGCCAGCAGCCAAGGTCCCTCCGGGCTTGAGACCCAGTACTTC | CASSQGPSGLETQYF
TRBJ2-6 | . | . | TRBV6-2/TRBV6-3 | TGTGCCAGCAGTTCGGTCCCTGGGGCCAACGTCCTGACTTTC | CASSSVPGANVLTF
TRBJ2-1 | few | . | TRBV7-9 | TGTGCCAGCAGCTCCAGCTCCCGGGATCCCTACAATGAGCAGTTCTTC | CASSSSSRDPYNEQFF
TRBJ2-3 | few | . | TRBV14 | TGTGCCAGCAGCCAAGCGGCTGGGACAAATACGCAGTATTTT | CASSQAAGTNTQYF
TRBJ2-7 | . | . | TRBV20-1 | TGCAGTGCTAGAGGGGCATCTAGCTCCTACGAGCAGTACTTC | CSARGASSSYEQYF
TRBJ1-2 | . | . | TRBV3-1 | TGTGCCAGCAGCCAAGATTGGGACAAAAACTATGGCTACACCTTC | CASSQDWDKNYGYTF
TRBJ1-5 | few | . | TRBV29-1 | TGCAGCGTTGGGGCGGGGTCAGGGAGCAATCAGCCCCAGCATTTT | CSVGAGSGSNQPQHF
TRBJ2-3 | . | . | TRBV4-2 | TGTGCCAGCAGCCAAGAGGACGGACCCGGGGCAGATGCGCAGTATTTT | CASSQEDGPGADAQYF
TRBJ2-7 | few | TRBD1 | TRBV20-1 | TGCAGTGCTACCGGGACAGGGTTTTACGAGCAGTACTTC | CSATGTGFYEQYF
TRBJ1-5 | . | . | TRBV6-1 | TGTGCCAGCAGTGAAGCCTCCGGGGGCAATCAGCCCCAGCATTTT | CASSEASGGNQPQHF
TRBJ2-3 | . | . | TRBV20-1 | TGCAGTGCTAGGGGGCGAGTTCCAGACGCTACAGATACGCAGTATTTT | CSARGRVPDATDTQYF